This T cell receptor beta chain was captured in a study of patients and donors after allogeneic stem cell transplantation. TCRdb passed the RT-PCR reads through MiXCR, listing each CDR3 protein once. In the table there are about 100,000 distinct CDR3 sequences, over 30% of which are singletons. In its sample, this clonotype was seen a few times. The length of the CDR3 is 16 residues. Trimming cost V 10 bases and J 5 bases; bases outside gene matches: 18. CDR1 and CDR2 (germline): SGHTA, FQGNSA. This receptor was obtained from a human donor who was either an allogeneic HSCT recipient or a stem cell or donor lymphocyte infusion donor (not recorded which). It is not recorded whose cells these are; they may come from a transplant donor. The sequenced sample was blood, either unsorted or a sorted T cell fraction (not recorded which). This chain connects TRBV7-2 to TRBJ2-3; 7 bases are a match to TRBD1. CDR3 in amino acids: CATSRGRKRVGDTQYF. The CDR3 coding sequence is TGTGCCACCTCCAGGGGGAGAAAGAGAGTCGGAGATACGCAGTATTTT.